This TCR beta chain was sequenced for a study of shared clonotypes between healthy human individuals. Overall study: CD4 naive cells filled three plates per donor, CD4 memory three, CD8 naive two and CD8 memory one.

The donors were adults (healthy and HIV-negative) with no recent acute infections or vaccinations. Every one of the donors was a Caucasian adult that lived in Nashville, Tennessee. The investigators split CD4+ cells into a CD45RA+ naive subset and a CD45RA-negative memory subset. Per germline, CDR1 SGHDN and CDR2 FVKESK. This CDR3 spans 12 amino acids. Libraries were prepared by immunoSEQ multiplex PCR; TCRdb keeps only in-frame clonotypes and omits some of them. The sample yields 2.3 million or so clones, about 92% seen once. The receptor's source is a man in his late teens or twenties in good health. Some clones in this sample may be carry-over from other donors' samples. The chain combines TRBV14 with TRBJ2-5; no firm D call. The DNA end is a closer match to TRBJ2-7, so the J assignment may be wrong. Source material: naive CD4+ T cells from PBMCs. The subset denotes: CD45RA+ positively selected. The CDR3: CASSPDPYEQYF. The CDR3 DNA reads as TGTGCCAGCAGCCCGGACCCGTACGAGCAGTACTTC.